The TCR beta chain described here comes from a study of Graves' ophthalmopathy and Graves' hyperthyroidism. On the study more broadly: The authors defined stable hyperthyroidism as no ophthalmopathy within 18 months of follow-up.

Germline CDR1 and CDR2: SGHNT and YYREEE (reference sequence). The CDR3 is 13 residues long. The V end lost 5 bases, the J end lost 0 bases, and 9 bases lay between the germline ends. This clonotype showed up just once. The antigen remains unidentified. A read error may explain this, as a much larger clone is one base away. Transcripts of RNA were the source for amplifying TCR beta CDR3 regions. RT-PCR in the first round used HTBI primers; a second-round multiplex PCR followed. One entry per CDR3 protein, called by TCRdb with MiXCR from the multiplex PCR reads. The repertoire holds more than 1,000,000 distinct CDR3 sequences, with 36% as singletons. Study-wide points: This model predicted ophthalmopathy progression (sensitivity 65% to 71%, specificity approximately 77%). Most expanded clonotypes from thyroid (those above 0.001 frequency) were also found in blood. From stable hyperthyroidism, ophthalmopathy was separated by a 13-signature model with just under 90% sensitivity and approximately 81% specificity.

This chain connects TRBV5-4 to TRBJ2-7; D is unclear. The source of this sequence is an adult man with Graves' hyperthyroidism. Sequenced: peripheral blood or thyroid tissue (not recorded which). The chain's CDR3 is CASRRPLSYEQYF. The CDR3 bases are TGTGCCAGCAGACGGCCTCTCTCCTACGAGCAGTACTTC.